The rows below give T cell receptor beta chains drawn from one sample of a study of post-analysis software for immune sequencing data. MiXCR, applied by TCRdb to the PCR reads, yields one record per CDR3 protein. The sample contains about 500,000 distinct CDR3 sequences, roughly 46% of which appear only once. Specimen: blood. Receptors originate from a girl aged 10 to 17 with multiple sclerosis. The CDR3 runs from the conserved cysteine through the conserved F or W. D genes are given only for firm matches. The size field is filled for only some rows; it gives once, few, many or a size class.

d_gene	j_gene	v_gene	abundance	CDR3nt	CDR3aa
-	TRBJ2-1	TRBV20-1	-	TGCAGTGCGGGAAGCCGCAATGAGCAGTTCTTC	CSAGSRNEQFF
-	TRBJ2-1	TRBV7-9	few	TGTGCCAGCAGCTTACGTAGACAGCCCTACAATGAGCAGTTCTTC	CASSLRRQPYNEQFF
-	TRBJ1-2	TRBV6-1	-	TGTGCCAGCAGTGATCGTCCCCCGGTGAAGGGCTACACCTTC	CASSDRPPVKGYTF
-	TRBJ2-6	TRBV29-1	-	TGCAGCGTTGAAGATCGGCGAGCGACCGGCTCTGGGGCCAACGTCCTGACTTTC	CSVEDRRATGSGANVLTF
TRBD1	TRBJ2-7	TRBV7-2	-	TGTGCCAGCAGCTTACAACAGGGGATCTACGAGCAGTACTTC	CASSLQQGIYEQYF
-	TRBJ2-1	TRBV28	-	TGTGCCAGCACCAACCCGGCTCATCGTGAGCAGTTCTTC	CASTNPAHREQFF
-	TRBJ2-6	TRBV25-1	-	TGTGCCAGCAGTGAATATACTAGGGCCAACGTCCTGACTTTC	CASSEYTRANVLTF
-	TRBJ1-2	TRBV6-5	-	TGTGCCAGCAGCCCCCAAGGTTATGGCTACACCTTC	CASSPQGYGYTF
-	TRBJ2-3	TRBV12-3/TRBV12-4	-	TGTGCCAGCAGTTTAACAGATAGCACAGATACGCAGTATTTT	CASSLTDSTDTQYF
-	TRBJ1-5	TRBV5-1	-	TGCGCCAGCAGCCAAGGACCGGCACAAGAGACCCAGCATTTT	CASSQGPAQETQHF
TRBD1	TRBJ2-5	TRBV28	-	TGTGCCAGCAGTGGACAGGGGGCGTCGGGGGAGACCCAGTACTTC	CASSGQGASGETQYF
-	TRBJ2-1	TRBV13	once	TGTGCCAGCAGCTTAATGCGGACTTTGGGGAATGAGCAGTTCTTC	CASSLMRTLGNEQFF
TRBD2	TRBJ2-7	TRBV20-1	-	TGCAGTGCTAGCAGACTAGCGGGAGCCTACGAGCAGTACTTC	CSASRLAGAYEQYF
-	TRBJ2-7	TRBV29-1	-	TGCAGCGTGAGTTCAGGGACCTACGAGCAGTACTTC	CSVSSGTYEQYF
TRBD1	TRBJ2-7	TRBV15	few	TGTGCCACCAGCAGAGCTGACAGGGCTTTAAGGTACGAGCAGTACTTC	CATSRADRALRYEQYF
TRBD1	TRBJ1-4	TRBV7-9	-	TGTGCCAGCAGCCGCGGACAGGGGCGCGAAAAACTGTTTTTT	CASSRGQGREKLFF
-	TRBJ1-3	TRBV7-2	once	TGTGCCAGCAGCTTATCATCCGGGGGTGGAAACACCATATATTTT	CASSLSSGGGNTIYF
-	TRBJ1-2	TRBV12-3/TRBV12-4	-	TGTGCCAGCAGTTTACTACAGGGCTACACCTTC	CASSLLQGYTF
TRBD1	TRBJ1-2	TRBV7-2	few	TGTGCCAGCAGCGGGACAGGGAAACCATCTAACTATGGCTACACCTTC	CASSGTGKPSNYGYTF
-	TRBJ1-1	TRBV7-9	few	TGTGCCGGCAGCTCCAAGATCATCGGGGAAGCTTTCTTT	CAGSSKIIGEAFF
-	TRBJ2-7	TRBV28	-	TGTGCCAGCAGTTTTGAGCGGGCGAGCTCCTACGAGCAGTACTTC	CASSFERASSYEQYF
TRBD2	TRBJ2-1	TRBV3-1	-	TGTGCCACCTATGCGGGAGGTTCCTACAATGAGCAGTTCTTC	CATYAGGSYNEQFF
-	TRBJ1-5	TRBV12-3/TRBV12-4	few	TGTGCCAGCAGTCTCGGGACCTTCAATCAGCCCCAGCATTTT	CASSLGTFNQPQHF
-	TRBJ1-5	TRBV6-5	few	TGTGCCAGCAGTCCGGGAGGTCAGCCCCAGCATTTT	CASSPGGQPQHF
-	TRBJ1-2	TRBV6-5	-	TGTGCCAGCAGTTATTTAGTAGGAAGCTATGGCTACACCTTC	CASSYLVGSYGYTF
TRBD2	TRBJ2-1	TRBV20-1	few	TGCAGTGCTGCGGGCCAGCGGGAGGACGGCTACAATGAGCAGTTCTTC	CSAAGQREDGYNEQFF
-	TRBJ2-5	TRBV5-1	few	TGCGCCAGCAGCTTGGACGAGGACGGGGAAGAGACCCAGTACTTC	CASSLDEDGEETQYF
-	TRBJ1-5	TRBV29-1	-	TGCAGCGTTGGTTGGCAGGGCAATCAGCCCCAGCATTTT	CSVGWQGNQPQHF